The 7 T cell receptor beta chains given below trace back to one sample, sequenced in a study of tumor and adjacent non-tumor tissue in lung cancer. The template was RNA from unsorted bulk tissue. TCRbeta libraries were built with three rounds of nested PCR, modified from ARM-PCR. TCRdb fed the multiplex PCR reads into MiXCR, producing one record per CDR3 protein. The table lists some 200,000 distinct CDR3 sequences, around 71% of them singletons, with 20% to 25% in the top ten. The sample consisted of lung tumor tissue. Receptors originate from a man in his 60s with non-small cell lung cancer.

On this clonotype itself: A much larger clone lies a single base off, so this may be a read error. The chain is built from TRBV12-3 or TRBV12-4 and TRBJ2-5; maybe TRBD2 (6 bases). The length of the CDR3 is 13 residues. CDR3 region: CASSLATRETRYF. The CDR3 nucleotides read TGTGCCAGCAGTTTAGCCACCCGGGAGACCCGGTACTTC.

Comments on this clonotype: Without the conserved terminal phenylalanine or tryptophan, this CDR3 likely stems from a read error. The chain is built from TRBV5-1 and TRBJ2-3; D ambiguous. Germline-derived CDR1 and CDR2 are SGHRS and YFSETQ. This CDR3 comprises 15 residues. This CDR3 reads CASSLVGGGTDTQYI. The DNA for the CDR3 is TGTGCCAGCAGCTTGGTGGGCGGTGGCACAGATACGCAGTATATT.

In regard to this clonotype: Since no conserved phenylalanine or tryptophan closes the CDR3, a read error is the likely cause. The chain recombines TRBV20-1 with TRBJ2-7; 8 bases agree with TRBD2. The CDR3 is made up of 13 amino acids. V gave up 7 bases and J gave up 3 bases; unmatched junction bases: 8. Germline V CDR1 and CDR2: DFQATT, SNEGSKA (reference sequence). The DNA for the CDR3 is TGCAGTGTAGCTGGGACTAGTGGCTACGAGCAGTACTAC. This translates into CSVAGTSGYEQYY.

Notes on this clonotype: Its ends do not fully match the called genes, so a read error is possible. The V gene is TRBV20-1, the J gene TRBJ2-3; a possible D gene is TRBD2 (6 bases). From germline, CDR1 is DFQATT and CDR2 SNEGSKA (reference sequence). This CDR3 has 15 residues. The CDR3 protein is CSAPGLSSSTDTLYF. DNA for the CDR3: TGCAGTGCGCCGGGACTCTCATCTAGCACAGATACGCTGTATTTT.

This clonotype was seen a single time. The chain couples TRBV5-1 to TRBJ2-1; the match to TRBD2 covers 12 bases. The CDR3 spans 14 residues. V shed 6 bases, J shed 9 bases, and the junction held 7 bases outside the gene matches. CDR1 is SGHRS and CDR2 is YFSETQ in the germline V gene. Here the CDR3 DNA reads TGCGCCAGCACTGGGGCTAGCGGGAGGGGTGAGCAGTTCTTC. Encoded protein: CASTGASGRGEQFF.

J is TRBJ1-5 and V is TRBV24-1; 9 positions match TRBD1. The ends lost 3 bases at V and 0 bases at J; junction bases unmatched: 5. In germline, CDR1 is KGHDR, CDR2 SFDVKD. The CDR3 is made up of 17 amino acids. CDR3 DNA sequence: TGTGCCACCAGTGATATTCACAGGGGGCATAGCAATCAGCCCCAGCATTTT. Translation gives CATSDIHRGHSNQPQHF.

The V gene is TRBV29-1, the J gene TRBJ1-2; unclear D gene. V shed 7 bases and J shed 2 bases, with 17 bases lying between them. The germline V gene has CDR1 SQVTM and CDR2 ANQGSEA. The CDR3 covers 14 residues. CDR3 in amino acids: CSADPLTLNYGYTF. CDR3 nucleotide sequence: TGCAGCGCTGACCCCCTAACTTTAAACTATGGCTACACCTTC.